This is a list of T cell receptor beta chains from one sample in a study of T cell changes during pregnancy in multiple sclerosis. Some clones are missing from TCRdb's copy, which holds only in-frame ones; the method was immunoSEQ multiplex PCR. The sample yields roughly 60,000 clones, 80% to 90% seen once. The sample was CD4+ T cells from peripheral blood mononuclear cells, taken in the first trimester of pregnancy. Every receptor here comes from a female donor with multiple sclerosis, enrolled in a pregnancy study. Each CDR3 is given with its conserved first and last residue. Fields, in order: V gene, CDR3 protein.

TRBV5-1,CASSLLADSGNTIYF
TRBV9,CASNPSGTGGRNTIYF
TRBV4-1,CASSPKTGLPFNEQFF
TRBV28,CASSRLRLASEGQDEQFF
TRBV19,CASTPDRGKSYGYTF
TRBV7-2,CASSLYGLAGGYYQETQYF
TRBV27,CASRRDRDSYEQYF
TRBV29-1,CSVRTRPLSTDTQYF
TRBV10-2,CASSAAGWATDTQYF
TRBV19,CASSIGAIIQGGSGYTF
TRBV19,CASRNPGDSSGQYF
TRBV5-6,CASSTGQGDGYTF
TRBV7-9,CASSLAGSGTNTQYF